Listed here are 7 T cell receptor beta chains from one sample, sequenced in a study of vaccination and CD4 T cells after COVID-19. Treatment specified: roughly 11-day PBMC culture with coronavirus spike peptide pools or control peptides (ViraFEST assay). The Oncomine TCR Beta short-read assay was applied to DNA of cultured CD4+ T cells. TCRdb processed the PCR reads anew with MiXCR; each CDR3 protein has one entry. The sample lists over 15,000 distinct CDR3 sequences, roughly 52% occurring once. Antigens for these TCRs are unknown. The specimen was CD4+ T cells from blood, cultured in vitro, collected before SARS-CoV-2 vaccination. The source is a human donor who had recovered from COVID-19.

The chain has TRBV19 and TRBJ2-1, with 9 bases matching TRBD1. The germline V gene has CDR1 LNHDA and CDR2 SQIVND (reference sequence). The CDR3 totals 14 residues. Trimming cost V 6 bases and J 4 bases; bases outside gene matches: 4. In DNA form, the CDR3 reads TGTGCCAGTAGAACCGGGACAGGGTACAATGAGCAGTTCTTC. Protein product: CASRTGTGYNEQFF.

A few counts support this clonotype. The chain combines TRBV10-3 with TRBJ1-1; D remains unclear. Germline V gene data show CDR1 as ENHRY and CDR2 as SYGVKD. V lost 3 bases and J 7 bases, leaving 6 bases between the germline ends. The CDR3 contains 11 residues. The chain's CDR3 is CAISDADEAFF. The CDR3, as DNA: TGTGCCATCAGTGACGCGGATGAAGCTTTCTTT.

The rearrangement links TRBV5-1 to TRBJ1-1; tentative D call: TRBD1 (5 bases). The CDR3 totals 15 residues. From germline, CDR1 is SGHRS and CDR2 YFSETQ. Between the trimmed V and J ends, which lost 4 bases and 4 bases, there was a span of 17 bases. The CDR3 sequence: CASSPAQVVSTEAFF. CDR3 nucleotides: TGCGCCAGCAGCCCAGCACAGGTTGTAAGCACTGAAGCTTTCTTT. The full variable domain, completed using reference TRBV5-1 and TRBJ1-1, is KAGVTQTPRYLIKTRGQQVTLSCSPISGHRSVSWYQQTPGQGLQFLFEYFSETQRNKGNFPGRFSGRQFSNSRSEMNVSTLELGDSALYLCASSPAQVVSTEAFFGQGTRLTVV.

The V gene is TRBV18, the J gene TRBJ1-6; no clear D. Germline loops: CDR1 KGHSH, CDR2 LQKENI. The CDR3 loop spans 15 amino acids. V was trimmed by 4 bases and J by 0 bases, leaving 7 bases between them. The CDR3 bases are TGTGCCAGCTCACGCTCCTCCTCCTATAATTCACCCCTCCACTTT. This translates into CASSRSSSYNSPLHF. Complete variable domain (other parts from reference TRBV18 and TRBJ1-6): NAGVMQNPRHLVRRRGQEARLRCSPMKGHSHVYWYRQLPEEGLKFMVYLQKENIIDESGMPKERFSAEFPKEGPSILRIQQVVRGDSAAYFCASSRSSSYNSPLHFGNGTRLTVT.

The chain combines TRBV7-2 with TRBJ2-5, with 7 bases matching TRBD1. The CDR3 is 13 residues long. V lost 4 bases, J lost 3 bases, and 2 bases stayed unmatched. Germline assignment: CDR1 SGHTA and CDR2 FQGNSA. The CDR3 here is CASSSTGEETQYF. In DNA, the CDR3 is TGTGCCAGCAGCTCCACAGGGGAAGAGACCCAGTACTTC.

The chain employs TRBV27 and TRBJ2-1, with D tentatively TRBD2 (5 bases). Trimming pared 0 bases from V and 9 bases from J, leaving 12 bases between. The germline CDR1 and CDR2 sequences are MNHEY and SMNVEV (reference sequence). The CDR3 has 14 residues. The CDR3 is CASSLSARVGEQFF. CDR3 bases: TGTGCCAGCAGTTTATCTGCGAGGGTGGGTGAGCAGTTCTTC.

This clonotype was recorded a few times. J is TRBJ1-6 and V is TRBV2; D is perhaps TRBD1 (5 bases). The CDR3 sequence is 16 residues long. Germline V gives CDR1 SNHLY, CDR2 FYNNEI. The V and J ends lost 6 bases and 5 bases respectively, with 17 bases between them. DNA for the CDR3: TGTGCCAGCAGCCCCCTGGGGGGACTGAATAATTCACCCCTCCACTTT. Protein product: CASSPLGGLNNSPLHF. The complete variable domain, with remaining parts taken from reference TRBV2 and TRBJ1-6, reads EPEVTQTPSHQVTQMGQEVILRCVPISNHLYFYWYRQILGQKVEFLVSFYNNEISEKSEIFDDQFSVERPDGSNFTLKIRSTKLEDSAMYFCASSPLGGLNNSPLHFGNGTRLTVT.